The T cell receptor beta chain under discussion was sequenced for a study of technical replicates of blood from several donors. The repertoire was sequenced with immunoSEQ multiplex PCR; TCRdb's copy has only in-frame clones and lacks some. Of tens of thousands of clones listed, roughly 86% were seen once; the top ten hold roughly 5%. The germline gives CDR1 ENHRY, CDR2 SYGVKD. This CDR3 has 12 amino acids. With V trimmed by 6 bases and J by 10 bases, 3 bases remained unmatched. Sequenced input: PBMCs. The chain is built from TRBV10-3 and TRBJ1-6; 7 bases align to TRBD1. This clonotype was obtained from a human donor in good health. Some clones in this sample may be carry-over from other donors' samples. The CDR3 spells CAIRTGRSPLHF. Written as DNA, the CDR3 is TGTGCCATCAGGACAGGGAGATCACCCCTCCACTTT.